This TCR beta chain stems from a study of blood T cell repertoires in COVID-19. In the study overall: The study drew acute and convalescent COVID-19 samples from the United States, Italy and Spain. From T cells, B-cell-depleted T cells, or PBMCs came the material, which was cDNA or gDNA.

With V trimmed by 3 bases and J by 0 bases, 13 bases remained unmatched. Per germline, CDR1 LNHDA and CDR2 SQIVND (reference sequence). The CDR3 extends over 19 amino acids. In the original workflow: It was from reference gene primer amplification that nucleated cell counts were estimated. Only in-frame clones appear in the TCRdb table, and some are missing; sequencing was by immunoSEQ multiplex PCR. From that table come the V and J calls and clone size; the DNA was used to work out D and trimming. The sample includes 300,000 to 450,000 clones, more than 85% of them seen just once. Sequenced sample: peripheral blood. This TCR derives from a human donor in a cohort sampled during active COVID-19. The V gene is TRBV19, the J gene TRBJ2-1, with TRBD2 matching 8 bases. The CDR3 DNA reads as TGTGCCAGTAGTATCCGGACTAGCTCCTGGATTGACTCCTACAATGAGCAGTTCTTC. This encodes CASSIRTSSWIDSYNEQFF.